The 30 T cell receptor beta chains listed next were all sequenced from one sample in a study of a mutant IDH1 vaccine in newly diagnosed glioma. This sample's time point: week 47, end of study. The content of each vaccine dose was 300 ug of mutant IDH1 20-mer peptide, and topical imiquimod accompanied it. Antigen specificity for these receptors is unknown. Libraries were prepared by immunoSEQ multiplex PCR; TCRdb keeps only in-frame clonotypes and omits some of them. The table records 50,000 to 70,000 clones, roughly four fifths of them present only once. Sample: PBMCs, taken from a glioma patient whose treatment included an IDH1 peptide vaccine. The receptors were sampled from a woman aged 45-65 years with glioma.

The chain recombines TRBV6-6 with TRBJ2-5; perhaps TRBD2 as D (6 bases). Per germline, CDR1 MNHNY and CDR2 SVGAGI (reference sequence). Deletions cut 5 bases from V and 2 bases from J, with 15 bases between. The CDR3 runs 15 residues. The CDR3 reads CASSNEGLRQETQYF. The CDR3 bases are TGTGCCAGCAGTAATGAGGGACTCCGGCAAGAGACCCAGTACTTC.

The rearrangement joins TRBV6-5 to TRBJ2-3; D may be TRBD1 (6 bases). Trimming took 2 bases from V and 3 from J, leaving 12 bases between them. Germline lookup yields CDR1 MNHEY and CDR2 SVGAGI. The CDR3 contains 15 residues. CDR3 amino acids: CASSYRWTVTDTQYF. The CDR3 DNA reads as TGTGCCAGCAGTTACCGATGGACAGTTACAGATACGCAGTATTTT.

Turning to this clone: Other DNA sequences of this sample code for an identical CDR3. Here the CDR3 DNA reads TGTGCCAGCAGCTGGGGGACAGGTAATTCACCCCTCCACTTT. Its protein product is CASSWGTGNSPLHF. This chain connects TRBV5-6 to TRBJ1-6; 8 bases align to TRBD1. This CDR3 contains 14 residues. Germline assignment: CDR1 SGHDT and CDR2 YYEEEE. V lost 3 bases and J lost 6; bases outside the gene matches: 2.

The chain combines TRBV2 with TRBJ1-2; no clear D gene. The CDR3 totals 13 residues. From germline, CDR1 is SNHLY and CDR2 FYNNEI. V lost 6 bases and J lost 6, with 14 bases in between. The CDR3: CASRTGLGDGYTF. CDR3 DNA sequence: TGTGCCAGCAGGACGGGATTGGGCGATGGCTACACCTTC.

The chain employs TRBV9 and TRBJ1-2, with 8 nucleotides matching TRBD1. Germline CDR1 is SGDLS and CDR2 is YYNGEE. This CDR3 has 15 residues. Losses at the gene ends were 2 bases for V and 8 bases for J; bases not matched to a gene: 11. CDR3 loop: CASSVDGQGASGYTF. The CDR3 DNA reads TGTGCCAGCAGCGTGGACGGTCAGGGGGCCTCCGGCTACACCTTC.

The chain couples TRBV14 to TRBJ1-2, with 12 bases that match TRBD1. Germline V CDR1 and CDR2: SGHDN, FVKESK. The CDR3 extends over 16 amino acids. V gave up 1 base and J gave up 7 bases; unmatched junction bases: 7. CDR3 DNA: TGTGCCAGCAGCCAAGCCGGGACAGGGGGCGGGAGTGGCTACACCTTC. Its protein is CASSQAGTGGGSGYTF.

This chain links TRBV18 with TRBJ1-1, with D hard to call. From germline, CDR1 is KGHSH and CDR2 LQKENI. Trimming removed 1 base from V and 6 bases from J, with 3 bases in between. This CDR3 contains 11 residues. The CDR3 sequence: CASSPLSEAFF. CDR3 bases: TGTGCCAGCTCACCACTCTCTGAAGCTTTCTTT.

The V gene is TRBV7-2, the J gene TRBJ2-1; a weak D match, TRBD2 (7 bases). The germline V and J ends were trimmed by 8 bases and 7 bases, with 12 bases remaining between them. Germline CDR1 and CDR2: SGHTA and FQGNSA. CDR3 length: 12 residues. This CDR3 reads CASGGGRNEQFF. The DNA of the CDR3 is TGTGCCAGCGGCGGGGGCAGGAATGAGCAGTTCTTC.

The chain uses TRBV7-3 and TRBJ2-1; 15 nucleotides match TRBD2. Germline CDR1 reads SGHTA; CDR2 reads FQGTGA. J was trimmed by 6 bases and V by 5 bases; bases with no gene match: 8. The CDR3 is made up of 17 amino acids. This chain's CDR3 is CASSLRTSGGAGNEQFF. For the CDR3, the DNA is TGTGCCAGCAGCCTCAGGACTAGCGGGGGGGCGGGCAATGAGCAGTTCTTC.

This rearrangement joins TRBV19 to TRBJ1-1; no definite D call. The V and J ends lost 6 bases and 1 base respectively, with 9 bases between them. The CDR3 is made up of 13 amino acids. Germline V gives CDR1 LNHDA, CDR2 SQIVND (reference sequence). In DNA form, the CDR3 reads TGTGCCAGTAGGGTTGTGCAGAACACTGAAGCTTTCTTT. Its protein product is CASRVVQNTEAFF.

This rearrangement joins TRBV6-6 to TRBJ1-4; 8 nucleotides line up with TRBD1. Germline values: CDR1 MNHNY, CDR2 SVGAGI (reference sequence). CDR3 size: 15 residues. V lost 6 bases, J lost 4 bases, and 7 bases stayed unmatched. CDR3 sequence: CASRGTGGDNEKLFF. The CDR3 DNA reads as TGTGCCAGCAGGGGAACAGGGGGGGATAATGAAAAACTGTTTTTT.

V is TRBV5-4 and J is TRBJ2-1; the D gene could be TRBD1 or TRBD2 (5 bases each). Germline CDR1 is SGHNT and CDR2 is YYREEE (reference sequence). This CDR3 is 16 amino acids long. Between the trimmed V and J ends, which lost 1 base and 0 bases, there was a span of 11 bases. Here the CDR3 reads CASSLLGGGSYNEQFF. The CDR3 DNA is TGTGCCAGCAGCTTGCTCGGTGGGGGCTCCTACAATGAGCAGTTCTTC.

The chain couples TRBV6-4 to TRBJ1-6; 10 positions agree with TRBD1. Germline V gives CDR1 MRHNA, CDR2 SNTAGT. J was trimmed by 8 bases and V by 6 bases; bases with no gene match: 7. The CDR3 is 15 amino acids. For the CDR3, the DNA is TGTGCCAGCAGCGACGGGGGACAGGGGCATTCACCCCTCCACTTT. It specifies CASSDGGQGHSPLHF.

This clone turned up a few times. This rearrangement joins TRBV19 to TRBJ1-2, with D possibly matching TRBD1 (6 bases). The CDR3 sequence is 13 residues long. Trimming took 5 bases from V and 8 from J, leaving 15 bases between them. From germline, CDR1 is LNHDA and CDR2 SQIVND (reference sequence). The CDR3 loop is CASSPRGGRGYTF. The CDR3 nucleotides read TGTGCCAGTAGTCCTAGAGGGGGAAGGGGCTACACCTTC.

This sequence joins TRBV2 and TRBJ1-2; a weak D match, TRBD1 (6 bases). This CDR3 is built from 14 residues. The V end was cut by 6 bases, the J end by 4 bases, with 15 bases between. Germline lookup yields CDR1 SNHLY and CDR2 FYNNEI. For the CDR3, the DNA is TGTGCCAGCAGGGCGGGGGGGGGCTTCTATGGCTACACCTTC. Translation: CASRAGGGFYGYTF.

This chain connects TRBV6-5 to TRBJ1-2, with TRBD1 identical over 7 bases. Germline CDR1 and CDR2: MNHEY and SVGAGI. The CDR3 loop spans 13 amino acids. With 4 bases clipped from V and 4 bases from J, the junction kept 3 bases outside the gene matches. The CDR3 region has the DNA TGTGCCAGCAGTTTTGACAGGGTCTATGGCTACACCTTC. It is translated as CASSFDRVYGYTF.

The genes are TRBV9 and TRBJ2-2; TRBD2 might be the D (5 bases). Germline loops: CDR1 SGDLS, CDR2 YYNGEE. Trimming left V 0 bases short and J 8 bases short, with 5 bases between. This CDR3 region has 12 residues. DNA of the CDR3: TGTGCCAGCAGCGTAGGAGGGGGGGAGCTGTTTTTT. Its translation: CASSVGGGELFF.

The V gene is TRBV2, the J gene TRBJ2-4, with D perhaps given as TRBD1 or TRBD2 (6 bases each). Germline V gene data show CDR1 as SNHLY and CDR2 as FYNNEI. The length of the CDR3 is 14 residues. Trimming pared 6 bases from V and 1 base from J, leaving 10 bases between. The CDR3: CASSDGGAKNIQYF. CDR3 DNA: TGTGCCAGCAGCGACGGGGGCGCCAAAAACATTCAGTACTTC. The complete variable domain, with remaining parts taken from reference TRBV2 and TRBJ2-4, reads EPEVTQTPSHQVTQMGQEVILRCVPISNHLYFYWYRQILGQKVEFLVSFYNNEISEKSEIFDDQFSVERPDGSNFTLKIRSTKLEDSAMYFCASSDGGAKNIQYFGAGTRLSVL.

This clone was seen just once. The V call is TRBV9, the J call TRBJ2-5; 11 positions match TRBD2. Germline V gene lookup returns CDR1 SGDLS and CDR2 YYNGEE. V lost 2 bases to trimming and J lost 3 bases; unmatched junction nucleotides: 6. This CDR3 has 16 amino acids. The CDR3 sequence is CASSVGLTSGEETQYF. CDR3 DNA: TGTGCCAGCAGCGTGGGGCTGACTAGCGGGGAAGAGACCCAGTACTTC.

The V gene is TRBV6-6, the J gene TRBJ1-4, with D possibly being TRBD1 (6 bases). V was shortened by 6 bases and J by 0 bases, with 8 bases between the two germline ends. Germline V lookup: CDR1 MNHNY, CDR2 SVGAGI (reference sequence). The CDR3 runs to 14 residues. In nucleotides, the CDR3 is TGTGCCAGCAGAAGGACAGCAACTAATGAAAAACTGTTTTTT. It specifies CASRRTATNEKLFF.

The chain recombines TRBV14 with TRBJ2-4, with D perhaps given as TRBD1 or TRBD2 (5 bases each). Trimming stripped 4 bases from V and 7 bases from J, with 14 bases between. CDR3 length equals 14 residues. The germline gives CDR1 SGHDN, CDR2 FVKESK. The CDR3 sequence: CASSPSTRENIQYF. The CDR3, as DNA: TGTGCCAGCAGCCCGTCAACCAGGGAGAACATTCAGTACTTC.

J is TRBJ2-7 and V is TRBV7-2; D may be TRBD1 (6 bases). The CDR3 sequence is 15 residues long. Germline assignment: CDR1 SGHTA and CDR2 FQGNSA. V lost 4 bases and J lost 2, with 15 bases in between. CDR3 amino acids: CASSSPLGGTYEQYF. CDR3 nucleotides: TGTGCCAGCAGCTCTCCGTTAGGGGGTACCTACGAGCAGTACTTC.

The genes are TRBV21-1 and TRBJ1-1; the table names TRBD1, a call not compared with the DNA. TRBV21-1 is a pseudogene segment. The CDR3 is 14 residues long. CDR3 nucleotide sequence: TGTGCCAGCAGCAACGGGCAGGGCCCCTTAGAAGCTTTCTTT. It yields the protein CASSNGQGPLEAFF.

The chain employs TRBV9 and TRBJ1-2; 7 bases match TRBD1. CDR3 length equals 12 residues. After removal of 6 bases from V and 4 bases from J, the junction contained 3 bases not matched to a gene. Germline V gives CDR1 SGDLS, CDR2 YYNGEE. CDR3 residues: CASNDRVYGYTF. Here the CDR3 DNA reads TGTGCCAGCAATGACAGGGTCTATGGCTACACCTTC.

This CDR3 is CASRQGLNTEAFF. The DNA of the CDR3 is TGTGCCAGCAGACAGGGTTTGAACACTGAAGCTTTCTTT. The chain employs TRBV6-5 and TRBJ1-1, with D maybe TRBD1 (6 bases). The CDR3 extends over 13 amino acids. Trimming removed 6 bases from V and 0 bases from J, with 8 bases in between. The germline V gene encodes CDR1 MNHEY and CDR2 SVGAGI.

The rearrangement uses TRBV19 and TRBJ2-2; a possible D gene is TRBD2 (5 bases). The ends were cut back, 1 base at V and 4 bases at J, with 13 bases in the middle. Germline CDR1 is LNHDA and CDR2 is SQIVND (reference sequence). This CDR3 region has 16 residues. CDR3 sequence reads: CASSIAVLGSTGELFF. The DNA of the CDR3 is TGTGCCAGTAGTATAGCGGTACTAGGCTCCACCGGGGAGCTGTTTTTT.

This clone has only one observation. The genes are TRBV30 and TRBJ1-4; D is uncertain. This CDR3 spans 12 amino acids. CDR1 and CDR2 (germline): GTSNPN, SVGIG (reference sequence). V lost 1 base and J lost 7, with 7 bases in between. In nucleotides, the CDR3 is TGTGCCTGGAGTGAGAAGGTTGAAAAACTGTTTTTT. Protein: CAWSEKVEKLFF.

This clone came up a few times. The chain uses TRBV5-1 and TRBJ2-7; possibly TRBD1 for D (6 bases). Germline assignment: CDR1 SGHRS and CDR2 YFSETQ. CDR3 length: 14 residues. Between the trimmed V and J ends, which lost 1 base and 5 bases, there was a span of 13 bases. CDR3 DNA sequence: TGCGCCAGCAGCTTGAAAGGGGGTGTGGACGAGCAGTACTTC. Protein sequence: CASSLKGGVDEQYF. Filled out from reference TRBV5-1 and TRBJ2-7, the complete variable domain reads KAGVTQTPRYLIKTRGQQVTLSCSPISGHRSVSWYQQTPGQGLQFLFEYFSETQRNKGNFPGRFSGRQFSNSRSEMNVSTLELGDSALYLCASSLKGGVDEQYFGPGTRLTVT.

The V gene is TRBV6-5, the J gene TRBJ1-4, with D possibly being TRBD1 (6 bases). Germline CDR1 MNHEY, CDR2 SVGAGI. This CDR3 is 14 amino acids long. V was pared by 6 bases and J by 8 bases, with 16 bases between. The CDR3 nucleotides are TGTGCCAGCAGACCCGCCGGGGGGCGCGAAAAACTGTTTTTT. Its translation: CASRPAGGREKLFF.

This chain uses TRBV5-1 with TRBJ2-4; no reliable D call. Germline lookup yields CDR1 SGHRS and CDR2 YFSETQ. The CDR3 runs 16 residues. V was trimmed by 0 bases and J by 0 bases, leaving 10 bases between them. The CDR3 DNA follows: TGCGCCAGCAGCTTGGATTCGACGACAGCCAAAAACATTCAGTACTTC. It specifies CASSLDSTTAKNIQYF.